A selection of T cell receptor beta chains follows, all from one sample in a study of T cells in Graves' hyperthyroidism and ophthalmopathy. MiXCR, applied by TCRdb to the multiplex PCR reads, yields one record per CDR3 protein. Among hundreds of thousands of distinct CDR3 sequences listed, around a quarter were seen once. The sequenced sample was blood. The receptors come from a middle-aged man with Graves' hyperthyroidism that later progressed to Graves' ophthalmopathy. Both conserved end residues are part of each CDR3. Each record gives: V gene, J gene, CDR3 protein.

V: TRBV6-4; J: TRBJ1-1; CDR3: CASRDSGGGESTEAFF
V: TRBV28; J: TRBJ1-1; CDR3: CASTLDRAGVTEAFF
V: TRBV7-3; J: TRBJ2-7; CDR3: CASSLTGTSGMGSYEQYF
V: TRBV28; J: TRBJ2-5; CDR3: CASSNGKRGRVETQYF
V: TRBV12-3/TRBV12-4; J: TRBJ1-5; CDR3: CASSFSGYQHF
V: TRBV5-1; J: TRBJ2-2; CDR3: CASSLAGGQTGELFF
V: TRBV6-5; J: TRBJ2-6; CDR3: CASIPAPGQPDFTGANVLTF
V: TRBV30; J: TRBJ2-7; CDR3: CAWSVTMGRYEQYF
V: TRBV20-1; J: TRBJ2-3; CDR3: CSARTGAGFTDTQYF
V: TRBV6-5; J: TRBJ2-2; CDR3: CASSYESRMSGELFF
V: TRBV5-6; J: TRBJ2-7; CDR3: CASSLSGGSGAYEQYF
V: TRBV27; J: TRBJ2-7; CDR3: CASSPPLSYEQYF
V: TRBV27; J: TRBJ1-6; CDR3: CASSPTGANSPLHF
V: TRBV30; J: TRBJ2-4; CDR3: CAWSGGYIQYF
V: TRBV9; J: TRBJ2-7; CDR3: CASGPLGSRSYEQYF
V: TRBV30; J: TRBJ1-1; CDR3: CAWKRPGHLIPEAFF
V: TRBV28; J: TRBJ2-5; CDR3: CASSLKLTQYF
V: TRBV2; J: TRBJ2-7; CDR3: CASSRGTREQYF
V: TRBV24-1; J: TRBJ2-5; CDR3: CATSQTRGPLQETQYF
V: TRBV6-1; J: TRBJ2-7; CDR3: CASSSGLAGFSQQYF
V: TRBV7-2; J: TRBJ2-2; CDR3: CASRVPFAGTGELFF
V: TRBV4-1; J: TRBJ2-7; CDR3: CASSPSIAGYEQYF
V: TRBV27; J: TRBJ1-2; CDR3: CASSARRDTIGGYTF
V: TRBV7-3; J: TRBJ2-2; CDR3: CASSPGRGSGELFF
V: TRBV2; J: TRBJ2-2; CDR3: CASTRIRAPGELFF
V: TRBV25-1; J: TRBJ2-2; CDR3: CASSEPRGGWSGELFF
V: TRBV10-3; J: TRBJ2-5; CDR3: CALRRELVETQYF
V: TRBV20-1; J: TRBJ2-7; CDR3: CSARSGQVQQYF
V: TRBV12-3/TRBV12-4; J: TRBJ1-5; CDR3: CASSRWGDSQPQHF
V: TRBV4-1; J: TRBJ2-7; CDR3: CASSQEGVRVYEQYF
V: TRBV24-1; J: TRBJ2-5; CDR3: CATQLGGEKETQYF
V: TRBV7-2; J: TRBJ1-6; CDR3: CASSWRNSPLHF
V: TRBV11-2; J: TRBJ2-2; CDR3: CASRKTSPRSGELFF
V: TRBV4-1; J: TRBJ2-2; CDR3: CASSRTIDTGELFF
V: TRBV20-1; J: TRBJ2-7; CDR3: CSARDWSGNYEQYF
V: TRBV27; J: TRBJ1-1; CDR3: CASSLWAGNTEAFF
V: TRBV24-1; J: TRBJ2-7; CDR3: CATSDAGNYEQYF
V: TRBV2; J: TRBJ2-4; CDR3: CASSAGPAREDIQYF
V: TRBV24-1; J: TRBJ2-7; CDR3: CATSDYRGEQYF
V: TRBV6-5; J: TRBJ2-7; CDR3: CASSYAGQGGYEQYF
V: TRBV30; J: TRBJ2-7; CDR3: CAWSTGLQRPPLTYEQYF
V: TRBV6-2/TRBV6-3; J: TRBJ2-5; CDR3: CASSRYDGQQETQYF
V: TRBV11-2; J: TRBJ2-7; CDR3: CASSLDPRGPAWEQYF
V: TRBV12-3/TRBV12-4; J: TRBJ1-1; CDR3: CASSPGQGPMNTEAFF
V: TRBV5-6; J: TRBJ1-1; CDR3: CASSYPSYANTEAFF
V: TRBV5-1; J: TRBJ1-2; CDR3: CASSPTLGPNYGYTF
V: TRBV6-2/TRBV6-3; J: TRBJ1-1; CDR3: CASSAAPPSITEAFF
V: TRBV4-2; J: TRBJ2-7; CDR3: CASSQSGVLDEQYF
V: TRBV9; J: TRBJ2-5; CDR3: CASSVKSGSQETQYF
V: TRBV19; J: TRBJ1-2; CDR3: CASSMGTAYFYGYTF
V: TRBV6-5; J: TRBJ2-7; CDR3: CASSYGGQGTYEQYF
V: TRBV28; J: TRBJ1-5; CDR3: CASSSGTEFVEPQHF
V: TRBV12-3/TRBV12-4; J: TRBJ1-1; CDR3: CASSLWGTEAFF
V: TRBV12-3/TRBV12-4; J: TRBJ2-7; CDR3: CASTSRTSSRYEQYF
V: TRBV5-1; J: TRBJ2-2; CDR3: CASSLWGQGATGELFF
V: TRBV29-1; J: TRBJ2-7; CDR3: CSVEVGNYEQYF
V: TRBV6-5; J: TRBJ2-2; CDR3: CASRTIQPGELFF
V: TRBV18; J: TRBJ2-7; CDR3: CASSPAYSYEQYF
V: TRBV5-1; J: TRBJ1-1; CDR3: CASSVTGRSTEAFF
V: TRBV24-1; J: TRBJ2-7; CDR3: CATSDSRRGSSYEQYF